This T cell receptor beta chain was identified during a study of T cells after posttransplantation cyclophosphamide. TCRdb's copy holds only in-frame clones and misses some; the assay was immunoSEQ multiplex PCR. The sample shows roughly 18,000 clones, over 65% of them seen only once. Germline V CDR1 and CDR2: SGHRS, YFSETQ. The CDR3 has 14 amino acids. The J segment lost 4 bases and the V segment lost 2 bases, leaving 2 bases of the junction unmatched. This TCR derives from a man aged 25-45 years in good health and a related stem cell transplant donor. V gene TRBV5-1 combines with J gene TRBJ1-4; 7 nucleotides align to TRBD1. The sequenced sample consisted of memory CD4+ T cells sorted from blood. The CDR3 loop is CASSLRGLNEKLFF. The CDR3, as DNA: TGCGCCAGCAGCTTAAGGGGGCTTAATGAAAAACTGTTTTTT.